The following is a T cell receptor (beta chain) sequence with its context. This sample was included in a study of Ad26.COV2.S vaccination and SARS-CoV-2 variants. Indicated treatment: some 19 received Ad26.COV2.S at low or high dose, single or two shots; a few received placebo; per-sample allocation not given. On day 63 after the first injection, vaccine and placebo recipients gave samples. A Boston donor was an adult aged 18-55 years. Generated by immunoSEQ multiplex PCR, the TCRdb table keeps only in-frame clones and is missing some. This sample carries over 300,000 clones, 83% of them seen once, and the ten largest clones take around 7%. The V and J ends lost 8 bases and 5 bases respectively, with 10 bases between them. CDR1 and CDR2 (germline): MGHDK, SYGVNS. The CDR3 totals 12 residues.

The TCR was taken from a person aged 18 to 59 who received the Ad26.COV2.S COVID-19 vaccine or a placebo. V usage is TRBV25-1 and J usage is TRBJ1-5; D uncertain. The sequencing here drew on peripheral blood, taken in a trial of Ad26.COV2.S vaccine versus placebo. In nucleotides, the CDR3 is TGTGCCAGCCGGGCCGGCGATCAGCCCCAGCATTTT. Its translation: CASRAGDQPQHF.